This T cell receptor beta chain was documented in a study of blood T cell repertoires in COVID-19. Study-wide background: Both acute and convalescent COVID-19 samples were obtained from the United States, Italy and Spain.

Some clones are missing from TCRdb's copy, which holds only in-frame ones; the method was immunoSEQ multiplex PCR. The repertoire includes roughly 45,000 clones, over 65% of them detected once, and roughly 12% sits in the top ten. Germline assignment: CDR1 KGHSH and CDR2 LQKENI. The CDR3 runs 14 residues. The ends were cut back, 3 bases at V and 3 bases at J, with 12 bases in the middle. The rearrangement uses TRBV18 and TRBJ2-7, with a tentative D call TRBD1 (5 bases). The sample taken for sequencing was peripheral blood. This sequence was found in a human donor in a cohort sampled during active COVID-19. The CDR3 region is CASSPRTGLYEQYF. Here the CDR3 DNA reads TGTGCCAGCTCACCGCGAACAGGCCTCTACGAGCAGTACTTC. The whole variable domain, filled in from reference TRBV18 and TRBJ2-7, reads NAGVMQNPRHLVRRRGQEARLRCSPMKGHSHVYWYRQLPEEGLKFMVYLQKENIIDESGMPKERFSAEFPKEGPSILRIQQVVRGDSAAYFCASSPRTGLYEQYFGPGTRLTVT.